Shown below are 26 T cell receptor beta chains from a single sample sequenced in a study of tumor-infiltrating lymphocytes in localized non-small cell lung cancer. Profiling relied on immunoSEQ multiplex PCR, and the TCRdb table lists in-frame clones only, not all of them. This sample carries about 23,000 clones, around 70% of them seen once, and the ten largest clones take roughly 15%. Source material: lung tumor tissue. The origin of the receptors is a human donor with non-small cell lung cancer.

The rearrangement joins TRBV4-3 to TRBJ2-5; a possible D gene is TRBD2 (5 bases). This CDR3 is 14 amino acids long. Between the trimmed V and J ends, which lost 5 bases and 7 bases, there was a span of 17 bases. In germline, CDR1 is LGHNA, CDR2 YSLEER. CDR3 protein: CASSATGSPSTQYF. The CDR3 DNA sequence: TGCGCCAGCAGCGCCACTGGGAGTCCCTCGACCCAGTACTTC.

The chain couples TRBV19 to TRBJ2-2, with a weak D call TRBD2 (5 bases). The CDR3 is 14 amino acids. Per germline, CDR1 LNHDA and CDR2 SQIVND (reference sequence). V shed 6 bases and J shed 3 bases, with 11 bases lying between them. CDR3 region: CASRITRYTGELFF. The CDR3 DNA sequence: TGTGCCAGTAGGATCACTAGGTACACCGGGGAGCTGTTTTTT.

The gene calls are TRBV29-1 and TRBJ2-3; D is uncertain. Germline CDR1 and CDR2: SQVTM and ANQGSEA. Deletions cut 4 bases from V and 2 bases from J, with 10 bases between. The CDR3 runs to 13 residues. CDR3 nucleotide sequence: TGCAGCGTTGCAATGGGTACCACAGATACGCAGTATTTT. Protein: CSVAMGTTDTQYF.

The genes are TRBV29-1 and TRBJ2-7; D is perhaps TRBD2 (6 bases). Germline V gene lookup returns CDR1 SQVTM and CDR2 ANQGSEA. With 5 bases removed from V and 2 bases from J, the gap between germline ends came to 19 bases. CDR3 length equals 15 residues. CDR3 DNA: TGCAGCGTTTTTGGGGACTTGGGCAGAACCTACGAGCAGTACTTC. Its translation: CSVFGDLGRTYEQYF.

V usage is TRBV10-1 and J usage is TRBJ2-5; D call uncertain. V was shortened by 4 bases and J by 1 base, with 7 bases between the two germline ends. The CDR3 has 13 amino acids. Germline assignment: CDR1 WNHNN and CDR2 SYGVQD (reference sequence). The CDR3 sequence: CASSGAIQETQYF. The DNA of the CDR3 is TGCGCCAGCAGTGGGGCCATCCAAGAGACCCAGTACTTC.

This chain uses TRBV7-9 with TRBJ2-3; D is tentatively TRBD1 or TRBD2 (5 bases each). This CDR3 is 15 amino acids long. Germline V gives CDR1 SEHNR, CDR2 FQNEAQ (reference sequence). The V and J ends lost 5 bases and 2 bases respectively, with 14 bases between them. The DNA of the CDR3 is TGTGCCAGCAGCCACGGGACCAGGCACACAGATACGCAGTATTTT. This sequence encodes CASSHGTRHTDTQYF.

This clone came up a few times. This sequence joins TRBV7-8 and TRBJ2-2; a weak D match, TRBD1 (6 bases). This CDR3 has 15 residues. Germline-derived CDR1 and CDR2 are SGHVS and FQNEAQ. V was clipped by 0 bases and J by 3 bases, with 8 bases between them. The CDR3 DNA is TGTGCCAGCAGCTTAGCCACAGGGTACACCGGGGAGCTGTTTTTT. This sequence encodes CASSLATGYTGELFF.

The chain combines TRBV5-1 with TRBJ2-2; D call uncertain. V was shortened by 4 bases and J by 4 bases, with 8 bases between the two germline ends. The CDR3 sequence is 13 residues long. Per germline, CDR1 SGHRS and CDR2 YFSETQ. The CDR3 protein is CASSVDGTGELFF. CDR3 sequence (DNA): TGCGCCAGCAGCGTCGACGGCACCGGGGAGCTGTTTTTT.

The chain combines TRBV6-1 with TRBJ1-2; D not certain. Germline V gives CDR1 MNHNS, CDR2 SASEGT. V gave up 9 bases and J gave up 6 bases, with 17 bases separating them. CDR3 length: 13 amino acids. The CDR3 coding sequence is TGTGCCAGTCTAGTAGGACTACGGGATGGCTACACCTTC. It specifies CASLVGLRDGYTF.

This clone appeared a single time. V and J are TRBV7-9 and TRBJ1-1; D not certain. The V and J ends lost 5 bases and 6 bases respectively, with 10 bases between them. The CDR3 loop spans 12 amino acids. The V gene's germline CDR1 is SEHNR and CDR2 FQNEAQ (reference sequence). CDR3 loop: CASSPSGSEAFF. The CDR3 DNA sequence: TGTGCCAGCAGCCCCTCGGGATCTGAAGCTTTCTTT.

The rearrangement links TRBV4-3 to TRBJ1-1, with TRBD1 as a possible D gene (6 bases). CDR1 is LGHNA and CDR2 is YSLEER in the germline V gene. CDR3 length equals 15 residues. V lost 1 base and J 3 bases, leaving 12 bases between the germline ends. The CDR3 here is CASSQVQGGDTEAFF. As DNA, the CDR3 is TGCGCCAGCAGCCAAGTACAGGGAGGAGACACTGAAGCTTTCTTT.

The chain joins TRBV19 to TRBJ2-2; 10 nucleotides align to TRBD2. The CDR3 contains 16 residues. Germline assignment: CDR1 LNHDA and CDR2 SQIVND (reference sequence). V trimming: 7 bases; J trimming: 4 bases; junction bases outside the gene matches: 9. The CDR3 DNA reads as TGTGCCAGTACCCTCGGGACTAGCGCTACCACCGGGGAGCTGTTTTTT. Translated, it gives CASTLGTSATTGELFF.

The V gene is TRBV9, the J gene TRBJ2-7, with 11 bases aligning to TRBD2. Germline lookup yields CDR1 SGDLS and CDR2 YYNGEE. CDR3 length: 15 residues. V lost 4 bases to trimming and J lost 2 bases; unmatched junction nucleotides: 5. This chain's CDR3 is CASSFGTSGAYEQYF. CDR3 nucleotide sequence: TGTGCCAGCAGCTTTGGGACTAGCGGTGCCTACGAGCAGTACTTC. Complete variable domain (other parts from reference TRBV9 and TRBJ2-7): DSGVTQTPKHLITATGQRVTLRCSPRSGDLSVYWYQQSLDQGLQFLIQYYNGEERAKGNILERFSAQQFPDLHSELNLSSLELGDSALYFCASSFGTSGAYEQYFGPGTRLTVT.

The chain joins TRBV5-4 to TRBJ1-1, with a possible D match to TRBD1 (5 bases). Germline values: CDR1 SGHNT, CDR2 YYREEE (reference sequence). This CDR3 has 13 amino acids. V was cut by 0 bases and J by 4 bases, with 7 bases left in between. CDR3 bases: TGTGCCAGCAGCTTGGGGGGCACCACTGAAGCTTTCTTT. Translating it yields CASSLGGTTEAFF.

CDR3: CASSLTGGSDTQYF. CDR3 in DNA: TGTGCCAGCAGCTTGACAGGGGGCTCAGATACGCAGTATTTT. This chain links TRBV7-9 with TRBJ2-3; 10 bases fit TRBD1. Unmatched junction bases numbered 1, after V lost 3 bases and J lost 4 bases. Germline CDR1 SEHNR, CDR2 FQNEAQ (reference sequence). This CDR3 contains 14 residues.

The V and J genes are TRBV7-2 and TRBJ2-4; D may be TRBD1 or TRBD2 (5 bases each). Trimming stripped 1 base from V and 6 bases from J, with 19 bases between. The CDR3 contains 17 residues. In germline, CDR1 is SGHTA, CDR2 FQGNSA. Here the CDR3 reads CASSLGGGGLSANIQYF. In DNA form, the CDR3 reads TGTGCCAGCAGCTTAGGGGGTGGGGGATTGAGTGCAAACATTCAGTACTTC.

The chain has TRBV19 and TRBJ1-1; D not resolved. The length of the CDR3 is 16 residues. Trimming pared 5 bases from V and 8 bases from J, leaving 24 bases between. The germline CDR1 and CDR2 sequences are LNHDA and SQIVND (reference sequence). CDR3 protein: CASSPRGGPSFLEAFF. Written as DNA, the CDR3 is TGTGCCAGTAGTCCCCGAGGAGGCCCCTCTTTCTTGGAAGCTTTCTTT.

The chain is built from TRBV18 and TRBJ2-2; 14 bases are a match to TRBD2. V lost 3 bases, J lost 6 bases, and 6 bases stayed unmatched. CDR1 and CDR2 from the germline V gene are KGHSH and LQKENI. This CDR3 contains 17 residues. The CDR3: CASSPPPGLAGAGELFF. The CDR3 nucleotides are TGTGCCAGCTCACCCCCACCGGGACTAGCGGGAGCCGGGGAGCTGTTTTTT.

This chain joins TRBV7-8 and TRBJ1-2; 8 bases match TRBD1. V dropped 5 bases and J dropped 4; count of bases not matched to a gene: 3. Germline lookup yields CDR1 SGHVS and CDR2 FQNEAQ. This CDR3 is built from 13 residues. The CDR3 DNA reads as TGTGCCAGCAGCCCGGGACAGGTCTATGGCTACACCTTC. The encoded protein is CASSPGQVYGYTF.

This chain joins TRBV25-1 and TRBJ2-2; D gene unclear. V was cut by 5 bases and J by 5 bases, with 6 bases left in between. Per germline, CDR1 MGHDK and CDR2 SYGVNS. The CDR3 is made up of 12 amino acids. Here the CDR3 DNA reads TGTGCCAGCAGTTGGTTGACCGGGGAGCTGTTTTTT. Translating gives CASSWLTGELFF.

The genes are TRBV7-9 and TRBJ1-5; D not certain. This CDR3 contains 13 residues. V dropped 3 bases and J dropped 7 bases, with 10 bases sitting between them. Germline values: CDR1 SEHNR, CDR2 FQNEAQ (reference sequence). The CDR3 loop is CASSLEGKQPQHF. CDR3 nucleotides: TGTGCCAGCAGCTTGGAAGGGAAGCAGCCCCAGCATTTT.

This clone was observed a few times. The genes are TRBV5-1 and TRBJ1-4; 7 positions agree with TRBD1. The CDR3 extends over 17 amino acids. The V segment lost 4 bases and the J segment 8 bases; nucleotides outside the gene matches: 17. Germline-derived CDR1 and CDR2 are SGHRS and YFSETQ. This CDR3 reads CASSPRGNPLSGEKLFF. The DNA of the CDR3 is TGCGCCAGCAGCCCCAGGGGGAACCCTTTGTCTGGCGAAAAACTGTTTTTT.

The genes are TRBV7-2 and TRBJ1-2, with D perhaps TRBD1 (6 bases). V was pared by 1 base and J by 0 bases, with 15 bases between. The CDR3 totals 17 residues. The V gene's germline CDR1 is SGHTA and CDR2 FQGNSA. The CDR3 protein is CASSLGGAEGANYGYTF. The CDR3 bases are TGTGCCAGCAGCTTAGGGGGGGCAGAGGGAGCTAACTATGGCTACACCTTC.

The genes are TRBV11-2 and TRBJ1-5; the D is unclear. V lost 0 bases, J lost 1 base, and 7 bases lay in between. Germline lookup yields CDR1 SGHAT and CDR2 FQNNGV. The CDR3 runs to 15 residues. This CDR3 is CASSLEGGSNQPQHF. The CDR3, as DNA: TGTGCCAGCAGCTTAGAAGGTGGGAGCAATCAGCCCCAGCATTTT.

V is TRBV28 and J is TRBJ1-2, with D hard to call. From germline, CDR1 is MDHEN and CDR2 SYDVKM. V was clipped by 10 bases and J by 5 bases, with 17 bases between them. The CDR3 totals 13 residues. The CDR3 here is CAIIGGAGYGYTF. The CDR3 bases are TGTGCCATAATCGGAGGTGCGGGTTATGGCTACACCTTC.

This chain connects TRBV2 to TRBJ2-7, with D unclear. Trimming removed 4 bases from V and 3 bases from J, with 7 bases in between. In germline, CDR1 is SNHLY, CDR2 FYNNEI. The CDR3 covers 12 residues. The CDR3 region is CASSVPSYEQYF. The CDR3 region has the DNA TGTGCCAGCAGTGTACCCAGCTACGAGCAGTACTTC.